The 27 T cell receptor beta chains presented below share a single source sample, sequenced in a study of cytomegalovirus exposure and HLA in healthy donors. With 60 Vbeta and 13 Jbeta primers, the PCR was carried out. Profiled with immunoSEQ multiplex PCR; TCRdb holds only in-frame clones, not every one. The sample consists of under 200,000 clones, 75% of them appearing once. Sequencing was performed on PBMCs. Receptors originate from a woman aged 40 to 50 in good health and CMV-seropositive.

This clone was observed once. The chain is built from TRBV5-1 and TRBJ1-1; 12 bases fit TRBD1. Per germline, CDR1 SGHRS and CDR2 YFSETQ. This CDR3 has 15 residues. Trimming at V came to 3 bases and at J to 1 base, leaving 1 base not matched to a gene. CDR3 in DNA: TGCGCCAGCAGCTGGGGACAGGGGGCGAACACTGAAGCTTTCTTT. This sequence encodes CASSWGQGANTEAFF.

The table lists this clone with a few counts. The genes are TRBV28 and TRBJ2-7; 8 nucleotides agree with TRBD2. The CDR3 covers 15 residues. Germline CDR1 reads MDHEN; CDR2 reads SYDVKM. After removal of 3 bases from V and 5 bases from J, the junction contained 9 bases not matched to a gene. The CDR3 loop reads CASSFEGTRDDEQYF. The CDR3 bases are TGTGCCAGCAGTTTTGAGGGGACTAGAGATGACGAGCAGTACTTC.

On this clone itself: This sample also contains other DNA sequences that code for the same CDR3. The chain has TRBV2 and TRBJ1-2; TRBD1 agrees at 7 bases. CDR3 length: 14 amino acids. Germline CDR1 reads SNHLY; CDR2 reads FYNNEI. Trimming removed 5 bases from V and 1 base from J; junction bases left unmatched: 4. CDR3 coding DNA: TGTGCCAGCAGTAGACAGGGAGGTAACTATGGCTACACCTTC. Residues: CASSRQGGNYGYTF.

This clone has a handful of counts. The genes are TRBV6-6 and TRBJ1-6; D might be TRBD1 (6 bases). Germline V gene data show CDR1 as MNHNY and CDR2 as SVGAGI (reference sequence). Trimming removed 7 bases at V and 7 bases at J, with 11 bases between. This CDR3 has 13 amino acids. CDR3 region: CASIRQANSPLHF. In DNA, the CDR3 is TGTGCCAGCATTCGACAGGCCAATTCACCCCTCCACTTT.

At least ten counts were recorded for this clone. This chain connects TRBV6-4 to TRBJ2-3; D is perhaps TRBD1 (6 bases). The CDR3 runs to 14 residues. The germline V and J ends were trimmed by 3 bases and 0 bases, with 7 bases remaining between them. CDR1 and CDR2 (germline): MRHNA, SNTAGT. CDR3 amino acids: CASSEGASTDTQYF. Here the CDR3 DNA reads TGTGCCAGCAGTGAGGGGGCTAGCACAGATACGCAGTATTTT.

The rearrangement links TRBV15 to TRBJ2-3; no firm D call. V was clipped by 3 bases and J by 0 bases, with 7 bases between them. Per the germline V gene, CDR1 is LNHNV and CDR2 is YYDKDF (reference sequence). This CDR3 has 14 amino acids. The DNA for the CDR3 is TGTGCCACCAGCAGTCTAAGTAGCACAGATACGCAGTATTTT. Translating it yields CATSSLSSTDTQYF.

On this clone itself: Germline and junction disagree at one end, which may indicate a read error. Other nucleotide sequences in the sample specify the same CDR3. The chain is built from TRBV7-7 and TRBJ2-5; D unclear. Germline V gene lookup returns CDR1 SSHAT and CDR2 FNYEAQ (reference sequence). The CDR3 sequence is 13 residues long. CDR3 nucleotide sequence: TGTGCTAGCAGCTTAGGCGGAACAGAGACCCAGTACTTC. It codes for CASSLGGTETQYF.

This rearrangement joins TRBV28 to TRBJ2-3; maybe TRBD1 (6 bases). The CDR3 sequence is 16 residues long. The germline V gene encodes CDR1 MDHEN and CDR2 SYDVKM. With 5 bases removed from V and 0 bases from J, the gap between germline ends came to 15 bases. CDR3 in DNA: TGTGCCAGCAGTCCGGGGACACACCCCAGCACAGATACGCAGTATTTT. Translated, it gives CASSPGTHPSTDTQYF.

V is TRBV28 and J is TRBJ1-5, with D maybe TRBD1 (6 bases). Germline-derived CDR1 and CDR2 are MDHEN and SYDVKM. V was trimmed by 5 bases and J by 0 bases, leaving 8 bases between them. The CDR3 has 14 amino acids. The CDR3 is CASSPGDSNQPQHF. CDR3 bases: TGTGCCAGCAGTCCAGGGGATAGCAATCAGCCCCAGCATTTT.

The chain recombines TRBV18 with TRBJ1-1; D is unresolved. The germline V gene encodes CDR1 KGHSH and CDR2 LQKENI. V was shortened by 1 base and J by 1 base, with 7 bases between the two germline ends. The CDR3 has 14 residues. In DNA, the CDR3 is TGTGCCAGCTCACCACTAACAAAGAACACTGAAGCTTTCTTT. Its protein product is CASSPLTKNTEAFF.

The gene calls are TRBV19 and TRBJ2-3; 8 bases align to TRBD2. Germline V gene data show CDR1 as LNHDA and CDR2 as SQIVND (reference sequence). The CDR3 runs 17 residues. Trimming cost V 3 bases and J 6 bases; bases outside gene matches: 14. This chain's CDR3 is CASSMGGFSGIGDTQYF. CDR3 coding DNA: TGTGCCAGTAGTATGGGAGGTTTTAGCGGGATAGGTGATACGCAGTATTTT.

The genes are TRBV5-1 and TRBJ1-2; 7 bases fit TRBD1. The CDR3 has 14 amino acids. After removal of 0 bases from V and 4 bases from J, the junction contained 3 bases not matched to a gene. Per germline, CDR1 SGHRS and CDR2 YFSETQ. The CDR3: CASSLEGQRYGYTF. CDR3 DNA sequence: TGCGCCAGCAGCTTGGAGGGACAGCGCTATGGCTACACCTTC.

The chain recombines TRBV19 with TRBJ2-1; D might be TRBD1 (6 bases). Trimming stripped 3 bases from V and 2 bases from J, with 8 bases between. The CDR3 is made up of 14 amino acids. Germline V gene lookup returns CDR1 LNHDA and CDR2 SQIVND (reference sequence). The CDR3 coding sequence is TGTGCCAGTAGTATTACAGGGACCTACAATGAGCAGTTCTTC. Amino acid sequence: CASSITGTYNEQFF.

The chain carries TRBV5-4 and TRBJ2-2, with D hard to call. This CDR3 comprises 14 residues. The germline V and J ends were trimmed by 4 bases and 4 bases, with 11 bases remaining between them. Germline lookup yields CDR1 SGHNT and CDR2 YYREEE (reference sequence). CDR3 sequence reads: CASSHKEFTGELFF. The CDR3 coding sequence is TGTGCCAGCAGCCATAAGGAGTTCACCGGGGAGCTGTTTTTT.

The chain employs TRBV27 and TRBJ2-7, with D possibly matching TRBD1 (6 bases). The CDR3 contains 14 residues. The V end lost 3 bases, the J end lost 0 bases, and 9 bases lay between the germline ends. The V gene's germline CDR1 is MNHEY and CDR2 SMNVEV (reference sequence). The CDR3 DNA is TGTGCCAGCAGTTTGCAGGGGTACTCCTACGAGCAGTACTTC. It yields the protein CASSLQGYSYEQYF.

V gene TRBV5-1 combines with J gene TRBJ1-2; 8 positions agree with TRBD1. J gave up 2 bases and V 4 bases, and 4 bases lay outside the gene matches. The CDR3 is 14 residues long. From germline, CDR1 is SGHRS and CDR2 YFSETQ. The CDR3 nucleotides read TGCGCCAGCAGCGAATACAGGGGGAACTATGGCTACACCTTC. Its protein product is CASSEYRGNYGYTF.

This clone has only one observation. J is TRBJ2-1 and V is TRBV29-1; 12 bases agree with TRBD1. CDR1 and CDR2 from the germline V gene are SQVTM and ANQGSEA. The CDR3 has 18 residues. Germline trimming cut 4 bases from V and 12 bases from J; bases unmatched to any gene: 22. The CDR3 reads CSVAGGIGTGGAYDGQFF. The CDR3 bases are TGCAGCGTTGCAGGAGGGATTGGGACAGGGGGCGCTTACGATGGGCAGTTCTTC.

The rearrangement joins TRBV5-1 to TRBJ2-7, with 8 bases identical to TRBD1. The CDR3 spans 14 residues. Per germline, CDR1 SGHRS and CDR2 YFSETQ. V lost 4 bases to trimming and J lost 0 bases; unmatched junction nucleotides: 3. In nucleotides, the CDR3 is TGCGCCAGCAGCCCGACAGGGGTCTCCTACGAGCAGTACTTC. Translated: CASSPTGVSYEQYF.

This clone was counted between two and nine times. The chain joins TRBV10-3 to TRBJ2-7, with D maybe TRBD2 (6 bases). This CDR3 has 14 residues. V was cut by 8 bases and J by 2 bases, with 16 bases left in between. The germline V gene encodes CDR1 ENHRY and CDR2 SYGVKD. CDR3 protein: CAIGDSEFPYEQYF. The DNA for the CDR3 is TGTGCCATCGGGGACTCAGAGTTTCCCTACGAGCAGTACTTC.

This rearrangement joins TRBV5-1 to TRBJ1-2; D is uncertain. The CDR3 runs 15 residues. The V end lost 0 bases, the J end lost 0 bases, and 9 bases lay between the germline ends. Germline loops: CDR1 SGHRS, CDR2 YFSETQ. This CDR3 is CASSLDGTSNYGYTF. The CDR3 nucleotides read TGCGCCAGCAGCTTGGATGGCACCTCTAACTATGGCTACACCTTC.

V usage is TRBV28 and J usage is TRBJ2-7; D is perhaps TRBD1 (6 bases). The CDR3 is 14 residues long. Germline values: CDR1 MDHEN, CDR2 SYDVKM. V was pared by 6 bases and J by 2 bases, with 14 bases between. CDR3 in DNA: TGTGCCAGCAGGGATTTGGACAGAACCTACGAGCAGTACTTC. This gives the protein CASRDLDRTYEQYF.

The chain has TRBV10-2 and TRBJ1-2; D gene unclear. V lost 6 bases and J 1 base, leaving 27 bases between the germline ends. Germline CDR1 is WSHSY and CDR2 is SAAADI. The CDR3 is 19 amino acids. CDR3 in DNA: TGCGCCAGCAGGACAACGGACCGGTGGAGGTCCCTTTTTAACTATGGCTACACCTTC. This codes for CASRTTDRWRSLFNYGYTF.

The chain carries TRBV19 and TRBJ2-1, with 8 positions matching TRBD2. Germline V gene data show CDR1 as LNHDA and CDR2 as SQIVND (reference sequence). The length of the CDR3 is 15 residues. J was trimmed by 8 bases and V by 1 base; bases with no gene match: 7. The CDR3 DNA reads TGTGCCAGTAGTATAGGGAGCGGGAGTCGGGATGAGCAGTTCTTC. Protein sequence: CASSIGSGSRDEQFF. Supplemented by reference TRBV19 and TRBJ2-1, the full variable domain reads DGGITQSPKYLFRKEGQNVTLSCEQNLNHDAMYWYRQDPGQGLRLIYYSQIVNDFQKGDIAEGYSVSREKKESFPLTVTSAQKNPTAFYLCASSIGSGSRDEQFFGPGTRLTVL.

This clone was observed a single time. The chain couples TRBV14 to TRBJ1-2, with D possibly matching TRBD1 (6 bases). The CDR3 covers 14 residues. The germline V gene encodes CDR1 SGHDN and CDR2 FVKESK. V lost 0 bases and J lost 6, with 11 bases in between. For the CDR3, the DNA is TGTGCCAGCAGCCAAGACCAGGGGATGGATGGCTACACCTTC. Residues: CASSQDQGMDGYTF.

The chain combines TRBV6-9 with TRBJ2-7, with D tentatively TRBD2 (6 bases). Germline values: CDR1 MNHGY, CDR2 SVAAGI. The CDR3 loop spans 10 amino acids. The V and J ends lost 9 bases and 7 bases respectively, with 10 bases between them. The CDR3 DNA sequence: TGTGCCAGTATCGCGGGAGAGCAGTACTTC. As protein: CASIAGEQYF.

The chain uses TRBV5-5 and TRBJ2-6; 11 nucleotides align to TRBD1. The germline V gene encodes CDR1 SGHKS and CDR2 YYEKEE (reference sequence). The CDR3 extends over 18 amino acids. J gave up 0 bases and V 2 bases, and 4 bases lay outside the gene matches. The CDR3 here is CASSLGDRGTSGANVLTF. The CDR3 DNA sequence: TGTGCCAGCAGCTTAGGGGACAGGGGGACCTCTGGGGCCAACGTCCTGACTTTC.

The J gene is TRBJ1-2, the V gene TRBV4-1; tentative D call: TRBD1 (6 bases). This CDR3 is 13 amino acids long. Trimming took 4 bases from V and 3 from J, leaving 9 bases between them. CDR1 and CDR2 (germline): MGHRA, YSYEKL. CDR3 residues: CASSPRQDYGYTF. As DNA, the CDR3 is TGCGCCAGCAGCCCGCGACAGGACTATGGCTACACCTTC.